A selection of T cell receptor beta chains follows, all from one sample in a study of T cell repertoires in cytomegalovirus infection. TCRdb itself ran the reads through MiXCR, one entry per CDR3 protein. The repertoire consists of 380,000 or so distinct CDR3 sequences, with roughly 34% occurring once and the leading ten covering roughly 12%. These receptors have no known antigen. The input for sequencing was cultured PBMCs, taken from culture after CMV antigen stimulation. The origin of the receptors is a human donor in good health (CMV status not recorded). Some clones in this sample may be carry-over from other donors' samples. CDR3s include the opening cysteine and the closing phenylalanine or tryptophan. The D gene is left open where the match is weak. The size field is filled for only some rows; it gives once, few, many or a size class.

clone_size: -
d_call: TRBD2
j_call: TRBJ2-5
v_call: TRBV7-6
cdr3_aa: CASSTGTSGRLETQYF
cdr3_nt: TGTGCCAGCAGCACTGGGACTAGCGGGAGACTAGAGACCCAGTACTTC

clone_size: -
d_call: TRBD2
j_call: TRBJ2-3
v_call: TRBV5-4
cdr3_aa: CASSLPLAGGPGFGTDTQYF
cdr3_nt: TGTGCCAGCAGCTTGCCACTAGCGGGAGGGCCCGGTTTCGGCACAGATACGCAGTATTTT

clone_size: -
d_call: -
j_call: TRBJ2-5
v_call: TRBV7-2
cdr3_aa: CASSSQGPKETQYF
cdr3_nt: TGTGCCAGCAGCTCCCAGGGGCCAAAAGAGACCCAGTACTTC

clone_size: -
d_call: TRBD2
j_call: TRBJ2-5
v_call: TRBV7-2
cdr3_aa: CASSFMAGGTQETQYF
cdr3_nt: TGTGCCAGCAGCTTCATGGCGGGAGGTACACAAGAGACCCAGTACTTC

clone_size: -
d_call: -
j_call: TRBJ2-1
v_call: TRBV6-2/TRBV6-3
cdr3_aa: CASSPRDAEQFF
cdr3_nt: TGTGCCAGCAGTCCCCGGGACGCCGAGCAGTTCTTC

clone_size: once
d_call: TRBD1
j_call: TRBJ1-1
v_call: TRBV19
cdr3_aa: CATTDRGQEGEAFF
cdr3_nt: TGTGCCACTACGGACAGGGGGCAGGAAGGTGAAGCTTTCTTT

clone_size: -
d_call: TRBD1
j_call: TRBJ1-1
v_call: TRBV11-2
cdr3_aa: CASSFTGGPEAFF
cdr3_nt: TGTGCCAGCAGCTTTACAGGGGGCCCTGAAGCTTTCTTT

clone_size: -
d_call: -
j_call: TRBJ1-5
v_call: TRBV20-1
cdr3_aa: CSATRGNQPQHF
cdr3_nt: TGCAGTGCTACAAGGGGCAATCAGCCCCAGCATTTT

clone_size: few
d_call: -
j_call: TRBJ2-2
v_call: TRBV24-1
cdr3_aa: CATSGRTTGELFF
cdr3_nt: TGTGCCACCAGTGGGAGAACCACCGGGGAGCTGTTTTTT

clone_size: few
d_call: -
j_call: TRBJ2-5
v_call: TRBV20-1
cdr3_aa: CSATPDGKQETQYF
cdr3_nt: TGCAGTGCTACTCCGGACGGAAAACAAGAGACCCAGTACTTC

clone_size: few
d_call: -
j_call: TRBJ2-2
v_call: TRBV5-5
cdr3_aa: CASSGGRGPFGNTGELFF
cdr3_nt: TGTGCCAGCAGCGGAGGGAGGGGGCCATTCGGGAACACCGGGGAGCTGTTTTTT

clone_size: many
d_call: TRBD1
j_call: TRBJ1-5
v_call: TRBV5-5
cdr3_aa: CASSSGQIIAPNQPQHF
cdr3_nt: TGTGCCAGCAGCTCGGGACAGATAATCGCCCCAAATCAGCCCCAGCATTTT

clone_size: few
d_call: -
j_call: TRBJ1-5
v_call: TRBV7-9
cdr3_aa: CASSPSSFQPQHF
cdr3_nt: TGTGCCAGCAGCCCCTCCTCTTTCCAGCCCCAGCATTTT

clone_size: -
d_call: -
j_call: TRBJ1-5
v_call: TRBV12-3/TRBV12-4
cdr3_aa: CASSFLDSNQPQHF
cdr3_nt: TGTGCCAGCAGTTTCCTTGACAGCAATCAGCCCCAGCATTTT

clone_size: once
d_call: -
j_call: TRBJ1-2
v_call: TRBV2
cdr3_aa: CASSTQRNYGYTF
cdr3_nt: TGTGCCAGCAGCACCCAGCGTAACTATGGCTACACCTTC

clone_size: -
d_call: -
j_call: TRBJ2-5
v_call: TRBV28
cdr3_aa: CASRASVNRWETQYF
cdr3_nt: TGTGCCAGCAGGGCTTCAGTAAATCGGTGGGAGACCCAGTACTTC

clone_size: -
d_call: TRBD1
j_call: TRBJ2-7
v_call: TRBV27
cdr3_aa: CASSLLWGTGQNTPYEQYF
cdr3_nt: TGTGCCAGCAGTTTATTGTGGGGGACAGGGCAAAATACCCCCTACGAGCAGTACTTC

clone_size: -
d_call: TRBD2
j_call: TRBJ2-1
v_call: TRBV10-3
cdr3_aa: CAISVGRLAAYNEQFF
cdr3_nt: TGTGCCATCAGTGTAGGGAGACTAGCGGCCTACAATGAGCAGTTCTTC

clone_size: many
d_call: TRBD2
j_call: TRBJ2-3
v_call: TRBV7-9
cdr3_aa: CASSLAAGEPRDTQYF
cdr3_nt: TGTGCCAGCAGCTTAGCGGCGGGAGAACCCCGGGATACGCAGTATTTT

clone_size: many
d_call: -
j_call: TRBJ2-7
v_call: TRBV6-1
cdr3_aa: CASSLRSRENTHKVYEQYF
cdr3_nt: TGTGCCAGCAGCCTTCGGAGCCGGGAAAATACCCACAAGGTCTACGAGCAGTACTTC

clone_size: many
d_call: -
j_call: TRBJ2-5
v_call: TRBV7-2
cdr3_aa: CASSFPRAWETQYF
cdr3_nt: TGTGCCAGCAGCTTTCCTAGGGCCTGGGAGACCCAGTACTTC

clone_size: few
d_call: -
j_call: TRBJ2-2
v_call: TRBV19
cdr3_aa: CASSWGARTGELFF
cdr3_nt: TGTGCCAGTAGCTGGGGGGCGCGAACCGGGGAGCTGTTTTTT

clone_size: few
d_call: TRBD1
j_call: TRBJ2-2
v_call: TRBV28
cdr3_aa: CASRPRTGSRAGELFF
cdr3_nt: TGTGCCAGCAGGCCTCGGACAGGGAGTAGAGCCGGGGAGCTGTTTTTT

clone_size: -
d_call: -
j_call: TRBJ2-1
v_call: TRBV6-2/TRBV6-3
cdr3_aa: CASSPPLLASSYNEQFF
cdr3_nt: TGTGCCAGCAGCCCTCCCCTCCTAGCGTCCTCCTACAATGAGCAGTTCTTC

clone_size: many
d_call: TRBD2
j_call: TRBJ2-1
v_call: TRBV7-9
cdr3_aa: CASSQSTSGISYNEQFF
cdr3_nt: TGTGCCAGCAGCCAGTCGACTAGCGGGATTTCCTACAATGAGCAGTTCTTC

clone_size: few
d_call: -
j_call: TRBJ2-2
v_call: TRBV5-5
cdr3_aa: CASSFSTSDTGELFF
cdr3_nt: TGTGCCAGCAGCTTTTCGACATCCGACACCGGGGAGCTGTTTTTT

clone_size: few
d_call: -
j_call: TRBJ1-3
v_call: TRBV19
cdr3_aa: CASSTEPGNTIYF
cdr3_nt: TGTGCCAGTAGTACCGAACCTGGAAACACCATATATTTT

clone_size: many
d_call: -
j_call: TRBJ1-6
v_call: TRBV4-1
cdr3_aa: CASSQVGGRTNSPLHF
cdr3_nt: TGCGCCAGCAGCCAAGTTGGGGGGCGGACTAATTCACCCCTCCACTTT

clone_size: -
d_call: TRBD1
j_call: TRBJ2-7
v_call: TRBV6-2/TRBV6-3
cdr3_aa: CASRITGGAGYEQYF
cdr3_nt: TGTGCCAGCAGAATAACAGGGGGCGCCGGGTACGAGCAGTACTTC

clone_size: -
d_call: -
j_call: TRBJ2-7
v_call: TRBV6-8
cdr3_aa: CASSVRRESYEQYF
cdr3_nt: TGTGCCAGCAGTGTGCGCAGGGAATCCTACGAGCAGTACTTC

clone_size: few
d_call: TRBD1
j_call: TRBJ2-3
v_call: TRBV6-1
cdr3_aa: CASRTQGARQYF
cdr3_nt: TGTGCCAGCAGGACACAGGGGGCTAGGCAGTATTTT

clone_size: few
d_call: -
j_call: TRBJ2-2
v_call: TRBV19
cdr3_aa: CASSIDLSGELFF
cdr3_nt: TGTGCCAGTAGTATAGACCTTAGCGGGGAGCTGTTTTTT

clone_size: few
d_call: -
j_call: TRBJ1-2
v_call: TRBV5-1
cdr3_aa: CASSSEGLKLDYGYTF
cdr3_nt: TGCGCCAGCAGTTCGGAGGGATTGAAGCTGGACTATGGCTACACCTTC

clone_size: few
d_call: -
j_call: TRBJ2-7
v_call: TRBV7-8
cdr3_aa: CASSPRPAGFEQYF
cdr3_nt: TGTGCCAGCAGCCCTCGACCCGCAGGATTCGAGCAGTACTTC

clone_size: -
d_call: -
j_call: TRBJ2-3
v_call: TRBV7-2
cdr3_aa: CASSLPSGRPAEWSTDTQYF
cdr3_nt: TGTGCCAGCAGCTTACCCTCCGGGAGACCAGCGGAGTGGAGCACAGATACGCAGTATTTT

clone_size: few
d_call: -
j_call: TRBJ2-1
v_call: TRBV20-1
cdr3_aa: CSARGGAGGHFIDREQFF
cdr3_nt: TGCAGTGCTAGAGGCGGTGCAGGGGGGCACTTCATCGATAGGGAGCAGTTCTTC

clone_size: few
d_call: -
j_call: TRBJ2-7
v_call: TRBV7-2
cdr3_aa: CASSGLGYEQYF
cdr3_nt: TGTGCCAGCAGCGGATTGGGCTACGAGCAGTACTTC

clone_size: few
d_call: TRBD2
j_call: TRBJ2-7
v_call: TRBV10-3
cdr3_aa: CATRAAAGDGSYEQYF
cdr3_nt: TGTGCCACCCGGGCAGCAGCGGGGGACGGCTCCTACGAGCAGTACTTC

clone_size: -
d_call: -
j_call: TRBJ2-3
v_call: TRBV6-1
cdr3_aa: CASRLTVSDTQYF
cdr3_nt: TGTGCCAGCAGACTTACGGTTTCAGATACGCAGTATTTT

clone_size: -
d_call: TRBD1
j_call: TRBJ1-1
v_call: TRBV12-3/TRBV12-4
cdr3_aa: CASSDRRQGVSEAFF
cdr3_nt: TGTGCCAGCAGTGACCGACGACAGGGAGTATCTGAAGCTTTCTTT

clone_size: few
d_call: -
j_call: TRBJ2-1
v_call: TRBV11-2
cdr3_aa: CASSLRVYEQFF
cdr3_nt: TGTGCCAGCAGCTTACGGGTCTATGAGCAGTTCTTC

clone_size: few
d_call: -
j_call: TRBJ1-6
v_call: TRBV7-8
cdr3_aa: CASSLRQDNSPLHF
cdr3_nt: TGTGCCAGCAGCCTAAGACAGGATAATTCACCCCTCCACTTT

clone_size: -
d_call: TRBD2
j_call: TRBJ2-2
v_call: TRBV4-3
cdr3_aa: CASSLRAGDPGELFF
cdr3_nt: TGCGCCAGCAGCCTTAGGGCGGGAGATCCCGGGGAGCTGTTTTTT

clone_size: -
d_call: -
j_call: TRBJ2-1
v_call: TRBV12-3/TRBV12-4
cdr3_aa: CASSSPGLRAYNEQFF
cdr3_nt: TGTGCCAGCAGTTCACCGGGCCTTCGGGCCTACAATGAGCAGTTCTTC

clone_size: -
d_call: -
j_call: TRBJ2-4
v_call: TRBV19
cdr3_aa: CASSIGYIQYF
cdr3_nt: TGTGCCAGTAGTATCGGGTACATTCAGTACTTC

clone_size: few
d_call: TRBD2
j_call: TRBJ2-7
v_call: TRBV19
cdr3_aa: CASSREGAGVAYEQYF
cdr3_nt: TGTGCCAGTAGTAGGGAGGGAGCGGGAGTTGCCTACGAGCAGTACTTC

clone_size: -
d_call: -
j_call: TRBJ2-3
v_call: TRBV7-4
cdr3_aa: CASSPTERDTQYF
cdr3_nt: TGTGCCAGCAGCCCCACCGAAAGAGATACGCAGTATTTT

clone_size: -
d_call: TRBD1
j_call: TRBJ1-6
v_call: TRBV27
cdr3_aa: CTSTGTDNSPLHF
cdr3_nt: TGTACCAGCACCGGGACAGACAATTCACCCCTCCACTTT

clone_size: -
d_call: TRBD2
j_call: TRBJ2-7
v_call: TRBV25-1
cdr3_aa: CASSVAGGYEQYF
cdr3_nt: TGTGCCAGCAGTGTGGCGGGGGGCTACGAGCAGTACTTC

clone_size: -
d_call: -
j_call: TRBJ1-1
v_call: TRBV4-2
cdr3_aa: CASSQISENSIGAFF
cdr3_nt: TGTGCCAGCAGCCAAATATCTGAGAATTCTATCGGCGCTTTCTTT

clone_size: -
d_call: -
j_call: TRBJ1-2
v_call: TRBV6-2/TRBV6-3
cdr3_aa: CTSRIDGRAYGYTF
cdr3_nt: TGTACCAGCAGGATAGACGGTCGTGCCTATGGCTACACCTTC